Following are 17 T cell receptor beta chains from one sample sequenced in a study of blood T cell repertoires in COVID-19. Profiled with immunoSEQ multiplex PCR; TCRdb holds only in-frame clones, not every one. The data contain tens of thousands of clones, approximately 88% of them singletons. Material for sequencing was peripheral blood. The receptors were sampled from a man aged 50 or older with active COVID-19.

The rearrangement joins TRBV7-2 to TRBJ2-5; TRBD1 agrees at 7 bases. The junction had 6 bases not matched to a gene; V was cut back by 1 base and J by 1 base. Germline V CDR1 and CDR2: SGHTA, FQGNSA. The CDR3 spans 16 residues. The CDR3: CASSLEQGRGQETQYF. As DNA, the CDR3 is TGTGCCAGCAGCTTAGAACAGGGGAGAGGCCAAGAGACCCAGTACTTC.

Details on this clone: At one end, the junction sequence differs from germline, possibly due to a read error. CDR3 coding DNA: TGTGCCAGCAGTTTCCCGGGACAAGAGATCTTC. Translation gives CASSFPGQEIF. V usage is TRBV5-4 and J usage is TRBJ1-2, with D perhaps TRBD1 (6 bases). CDR3 length: 11 amino acids. In germline, CDR1 is SGHNT, CDR2 YYREEE (reference sequence).

This clone was seen just once. The genes are TRBV7-9 and TRBJ2-2, with D maybe TRBD1 (6 bases). Germline values: CDR1 SEHNR, CDR2 FQNEAQ (reference sequence). V lost 4 bases and J lost 4, with 13 bases in between. The CDR3 extends over 15 amino acids. The chain's CDR3 is CASSSNRVLTGELFF. The CDR3, as DNA: TGTGCCAGCAGCTCCAACAGGGTTCTCACCGGGGAGCTGTTTTTT.

The chain couples TRBV6-6 to TRBJ2-7, with TRBD2 matching over 7 bases. Trimming at V came to 0 bases and at J to 6 bases, leaving 11 bases not matched to a gene. Germline CDR1 and CDR2: MNHNY and SVGAGI (reference sequence). The CDR3 spans 16 residues. As DNA, the CDR3 is TGTGCCAGCAGTTACTCGATGGGGGGGATACCCCGCGAGCAGTACGTC. It encodes CASSYSMGGIPREQYV.

The chain recombines TRBV7-6 with TRBJ1-1; tentative D call: TRBD1 (5 bases). Trimming left V 8 bases short and J 5 bases short, with 9 bases between. CDR3 length: 11 amino acids. Germline V gene lookup returns CDR1 SGHVS and CDR2 FNYEAQ. CDR3 nucleotides: TGTGCCAGCTCTGGGGGGACTGAAGCTTTCTTT. Translated, it gives CASSGGTEAFF.

The chain has TRBV6-4 and TRBJ2-1, with D possibly TRBD2 on 6 matching bases. Trimming shortened V by 3 bases and J by 0 bases, and 6 bases separated the two germline ends. CDR3 size: 14 residues. Germline lookup yields CDR1 MRHNA and CDR2 SNTAGT. The CDR3 region is CASSEGGSYNEQFF. CDR3 DNA: TGTGCCAGCAGTGAGGGGGGCTCCTACAATGAGCAGTTCTTC.

J is TRBJ2-3 and V is TRBV6-5; D remains unclear. Germline loops: CDR1 MNHEY, CDR2 SVGAGI. The CDR3 sequence is 10 residues long. Trimming took off 11 bases at V and 4 bases at J, with 7 bases between the two ends. CDR3 bases: TGTGCCGCCGGGTCAGATACGCAGTATTTT. Encoded protein: CAAGSDTQYF.

The rearrangement links TRBV5-1 to TRBJ2-3; maybe TRBD1 (6 bases). Germline V gives CDR1 SGHRS, CDR2 YFSETQ. Trimming removed 4 bases from V and 4 bases from J, with 19 bases in between. This CDR3 is 16 amino acids long. The CDR3 region is CASSPMQTGSPDTQYF. The DNA for the CDR3 is TGCGCCAGCAGCCCGATGCAGACAGGTTCTCCAGATACGCAGTATTTT. The whole variable domain, remainder taken from reference TRBV5-1 and TRBJ2-3, is KAGVTQTPRYLIKTRGQQVTLSCSPISGHRSVSWYQQTPGQGLQFLFEYFSETQRNKGNFPGRFSGRQFSNSRSEMNVSTLELGDSALYLCASSPMQTGSPDTQYFGPGTRLTVL.

The chain recombines TRBV12-3 or TRBV12-4 with TRBJ1-5; TRBD1 matches at 8 bases. The CDR3 is 13 residues long. Unmatched junction bases numbered 7, after V lost 8 bases and J lost 7 bases. DNA for the CDR3: TGTGCCAGCGGGGACAGGCCGAGGCAGCCCCAGCATTTT. This sequence encodes CASGDRPRQPQHF.

This chain uses TRBV14 with TRBJ2-7; the D gene is possibly TRBD2 (6 bases). CDR1 SGHDN and CDR2 FVKESK come from the germline V gene. Between the trimmed V and J ends, which lost 1 base and 2 bases, there was a span of 15 bases. This CDR3 is 16 amino acids long. In DNA, the CDR3 is TGTGCCAGCAGCCAAGTGGGAGGACTTTCCCCCTACGAGCAGTACTTC. It translates to CASSQVGGLSPYEQYF.

The rearrangement uses TRBV3-1 (or the pseudogene TRBV3-2) and TRBJ1-1; 9 bases are a match to TRBD1. CDR1 is LGHDT, CDR2 YNNKEL, per germline (reference sequence). Unmatched junction bases numbered 11, after V lost 6 bases and J lost 12 bases. The CDR3 runs 13 residues. The CDR3: CASRPGQGSDPFF. The CDR3 DNA reads TGTGCCAGCAGACCCGGACAGGGGAGCGACCCTTTCTTT.

This clone was recorded only once. The chain carries TRBV11-2 and TRBJ2-2; 9 nucleotides match TRBD1. The ends lost 6 bases at V and 4 bases at J; junction bases unmatched: 6. From germline, CDR1 is SGHAT and CDR2 FQNNGV. CDR3 length equals 15 residues. CDR3 DNA: TGTGCCAGCAGTCGGGACAGGGACGGCACCGGGGAGCTGTTTTTT. It codes for CASSRDRDGTGELFF.

The chain couples TRBV24-1 to TRBJ2-1; weak D call: TRBD2 (6 bases). Looked up from germline, CDR1 is KGHDR and CDR2 is SFDVKD. CDR3 size: 15 residues. Trimming cost V 5 bases and J 4 bases, with 14 bases left between them. DNA for the CDR3: TGTGCCACCAGTGCCGGGCTAGCGTTGTACAATGAGCAGTTCTTC. This sequence encodes CATSAGLALYNEQFF.

This sequence joins TRBV19 and TRBJ1-5; D is unresolved. CDR1 and CDR2 (germline): LNHDA, SQIVND (reference sequence). V shed 7 bases and J shed 0 bases, with 10 bases lying between them. The length of the CDR3 is 14 residues. The chain's CDR3 is CASNTPRSNQPQHF. CDR3 sequence (DNA): TGTGCCAGTAACACACCACGTAGCAATCAGCCCCAGCATTTT.

This clone was found a few times. This chain uses TRBV5-1 with TRBJ2-2, with 11 bases fitting TRBD2. The V and J ends lost 7 bases and 0 bases, in that order; junction bases with no gene match: 5. Germline V gene data show CDR1 as SGHRS and CDR2 as YFSETQ. This CDR3 contains 16 residues. DNA for the CDR3: TGCGCCAGCCTTTCGACTAGCGGGGCGAACACCGGGGAGCTGTTTTTT. Amino acid sequence: CASLSTSGANTGELFF.

The V gene is TRBV5-1, the J gene TRBJ1-2; 7 positions match TRBD1. The CDR3 runs 15 residues. Trimming removed 4 bases from V and 6 bases from J; junction bases left unmatched: 12. The germline V gene encodes CDR1 SGHRS and CDR2 YFSETQ. The CDR3 coding sequence is TGCGCCAGCAGCCTAAGGGACAGCCCAGGGGATGGCTACACCTTC. Translated, it gives CASSLRDSPGDGYTF.

The rearrangement joins TRBV19 to TRBJ1-2; TRBD1 is a possible D gene (5 bases). V was shortened by 6 bases and J by 8 bases, with 16 bases between the two germline ends. The CDR3 is made up of 13 amino acids. CDR1 and CDR2 (germline): LNHDA, SQIVND (reference sequence). CDR3 coding DNA: TGTGCCAGTAGCCCACGGAGGGACGGCGGCTACACCTTC. Its translation: CASSPRRDGGYTF.